This T cell receptor beta chain was obtained from a study of T cells in localized non-small cell lung cancer. The protocol was immunoSEQ multiplex PCR, while the TCRdb copy is restricted to in-frame clones and leaves out a portion. This sample has about 37,000 clones, with 80% to 95% found just once. Sequenced material: peripheral blood mononuclear cells, taken before any cancer treatment. The sequence came from a female donor of 60 years or more with stage II lung adenocarcinoma.

This CDR3 reads CAWRLSPREKLFF. The CDR3 nucleotides read TGTGCCTGGAGGCTGAGTCCTAGGGAAAAACTGTTTTTT. The V and J genes are TRBV30 and TRBJ1-4; D gene unclear. Trimming took off 3 bases at V and 8 bases at J, with 13 bases between the two ends. There are 13 residues in the CDR3. From germline, CDR1 is GTSNPN and CDR2 SVGIG (reference sequence).